The 19 T cell receptor beta chains listed next were all sequenced from one sample in a study of T-cell reconstitution after alpha-beta-depleted transplantation in children. As it was prepared, the TCRbeta library received unique molecular identifiers. MiXCR, run by TCRdb on the PCR reads, gives a single entry per CDR3 protein. The data contain a few hundred thousand distinct CDR3 sequences, about an eighth of them singletons. Sequences were derived from PBMCs, mostly from graft donor cells, sampled 360 days after TCRalphabeta/CD19-depleted stem cell transplant. Receptors originate from a male patient between 10 and 17 years old who had a stem cell transplant for acute myeloid leukemia, so the T cells may come from the graft donor.

This clonotype was observed many times. V and J are TRBV7-3 and TRBJ2-2; no clear D gene. Trimming removed 3 bases at V and 0 bases at J, with 8 bases between. The CDR3 length is 15 residues. CDR1 and CDR2 (germline): SGHTA, FQGTGA. Here the CDR3 DNA reads TGTGCCAGCAGCTTTACTCGTACGAACACCGGGGAGCTGTTTTTT. It translates to CASSFTRTNTGELFF.

V gene TRBV28 combines with J gene TRBJ2-1; 13 positions match TRBD2. CDR1 is MDHEN, CDR2 SYDVKM, per germline. There are 18 residues in the CDR3. The ends lost 3 bases at V and 1 base at J; junction bases unmatched: 6. CDR3 residues: CASSFTLAGGPSYNEQFF. The DNA for the CDR3 is TGTGCCAGCAGTTTTACACTAGCGGGAGGGCCTTCCTACAATGAGCAGTTCTTC.

V gene TRBV9 combines with J gene TRBJ2-7; D perhaps matches TRBD2 (7 bases). Germline CDR1 is SGDLS and CDR2 is YYNGEE. The germline V and J ends were trimmed by 4 bases and 6 bases, with 23 bases remaining between them. The CDR3 spans 16 residues. The CDR3 DNA follows: TGTGCCAGCAGCCCCTCCATCGGGGGGCCGGGCTTCGAGCAGTACTTC. Translated: CASSPSIGGPGFEQYF.

This clonotype has just a few counts. The gene calls are TRBV13 and TRBJ2-5; D perhaps matches TRBD1 (6 bases). The CDR3 sequence is 15 residues long. Germline values: CDR1 PRHDT, CDR2 FYEKMQ (reference sequence). V was shortened by 1 base and J by 2 bases, with 11 bases between the two germline ends. The CDR3 sequence: CASSLAYREQETQYF. CDR3 bases: TGTGCCAGCAGCTTAGCCTACAGGGAACAAGAGACCCAGTACTTC.

This clonotype was detected a few times. This chain joins TRBV11-2 and TRBJ1-3; 10 positions agree with TRBD1. Germline V gene lookup returns CDR1 SGHAT and CDR2 FQNNGV. V shed 4 bases, J shed 3 bases, and the junction held 9 bases outside the gene matches. This CDR3 comprises 17 residues. For the CDR3, the DNA is TGTGCCAGCAGCTCCCCTCTCCGGGACAGGGGTGGAAACACCATATATTTT. It encodes CASSSPLRDRGGNTIYF.

This chain connects TRBV5-1 to TRBJ2-3; D ambiguous. Germline-derived CDR1 and CDR2 are SGHRS and YFSETQ. V dropped 5 bases and J dropped 4 bases, with 11 bases sitting between them. The CDR3 is 13 residues long. The CDR3 region is CASSPFRADTQYF. CDR3 nucleotides: TGCGCCAGCAGTCCCTTTAGGGCAGATACGCAGTATTTT.

V gene TRBV11-1 combines with J gene TRBJ2-2; 11 nucleotides match TRBD2. Trimming took 6 bases from V and 5 from J; bases not matched to a gene: 14. Germline CDR1 reads SGHAT; CDR2 reads FQDESV (reference sequence). The CDR3 is 18 residues long. CDR3 nucleotides: TGTGCCAGCAGACCAATGACCACTAGCGGGAGACGGACCGGGGAGCTGTTTTTT. Encoded protein: CASRPMTTSGRRTGELFF.

This clonotype was seen a handful of times. The chain is built from TRBV15 and TRBJ2-7, with D perhaps TRBD1 (5 bases). Trimming shortened V by 6 bases and J by 4 bases, and 25 bases separated the two germline ends. This CDR3 has 17 amino acids. Germline V gene lookup returns CDR1 LNHNV and CDR2 YYDKDF (reference sequence). In nucleotides, the CDR3 is TGTGCCACCAGTCATCCTCAGGGTAGGACCTTGGGGTACGAGCAGTACTTC. Its translation: CATSHPQGRTLGYEQYF. The full variable domain, in which reference TRBV15 and TRBJ2-7 provide the parts outside the CDR3, is DAMVIQNPRYQVTQFGKPVTLSCSQTLNHNVMYWYQQKSSQAPKLLFHYYDKDFNNEADTPDNFQSRRPNTSFCFLDIRSPGLGDTAMYLCATSHPQGRTLGYEQYFGPGTRLTVT.

This clonotype was detected ten times or more. The V gene is TRBV9, the J gene TRBJ1-1; TRBD1 might be the D (5 bases). V shed 4 bases and J shed 0 bases, with 13 bases lying between them. Germline lookup yields CDR1 SGDLS and CDR2 YYNGEE. The CDR3 totals 15 residues. This chain's CDR3 is CASSTRGGMNTEAFF. DNA for the CDR3: TGTGCCAGCAGCACTCGCGGGGGGATGAACACTGAAGCTTTCTTT. The complete variable domain, with remaining parts taken from reference TRBV9 and TRBJ1-1, reads DSGVTQTPKHLITATGQRVTLRCSPRSGDLSVYWYQQSLDQGLQFLIQYYNGEERAKGNILERFSAQQFPDLHSELNLSSLELGDSALYFCASSTRGGMNTEAFFGQGTRLTVV.

In this sample, this clonotype turned up a few times. The chain has TRBV6-2 or TRBV6-3 and TRBJ2-1; TRBD2 aligns across 7 bases. The germline V gene encodes CDR1 MNHEY and CDR2 SVGEGT. This CDR3 contains 13 residues. The J segment lost 14 bases and the V segment lost 2 bases, leaving 9 bases of the junction unmatched. CDR3 in amino acids: CASSYKEGGPKFF. The CDR3 DNA follows: TGTGCCAGCAGTTACAAAGAGGGAGGGCCAAAGTTCTTC.

The chain joins TRBV10-3 to TRBJ1-1; D remains ambiguous. CDR1 and CDR2 (germline): ENHRY, SYGVKD. The ends were cut back, 3 bases at V and 13 bases at J, with 24 bases in the middle. The CDR3 length is 15 residues. CDR3 sequence reads: CAISDRVPEATRVFF. The DNA of the CDR3 is TGTGCCATCAGTGATCGCGTTCCCGAGGCCACGCGAGTTTTCTTT.

This clonotype turned up a few times. The rearrangement joins TRBV5-1 to TRBJ2-1; TRBD1 aligns across 7 bases. Germline V lookup: CDR1 SGHRS, CDR2 YFSETQ. The CDR3 has 15 amino acids. V lost 5 bases to trimming and J lost 0 bases; unmatched junction nucleotides: 5. This CDR3 is CASRMTGPSYNEQFF. The DNA of the CDR3 is TGCGCCAGCAGGATGACAGGGCCCTCCTACAATGAGCAGTTCTTC.

This clonotype turned up a few times. The V gene is TRBV4-3, the J gene TRBJ1-1; D might be TRBD1 (6 bases). The germline CDR1 and CDR2 sequences are LGHNA and YSLEER. The CDR3 is 15 amino acids. V gave up 1 base and J gave up 1 base, with 10 bases separating them. CDR3 sequence reads: CASSQGGQSNTEAFF. In nucleotides, the CDR3 is TGCGCCAGCAGCCAAGGGGGACAATCGAACACTGAAGCTTTCTTT.

The chain recombines TRBV12-3 or TRBV12-4 with TRBJ2-5, with D tentatively TRBD2 (6 bases). The CDR3 covers 15 residues. V lost 5 bases to trimming and J lost 3 bases, with 16 bases between them. The CDR3 region is CASSLRRAGKETQYF. The DNA of the CDR3 is TGTGCCAGCAGTCTGAGGAGGGCTGGAAAAGAGACCCAGTACTTC.

The rearrangement links TRBV7-9 to TRBJ1-6, with a possible D match to TRBD1 (5 bases). Looked up from germline, CDR1 is SEHNR and CDR2 is FQNEAQ (reference sequence). There are 16 residues in the CDR3. With 5 bases removed from V and 7 bases from J, the gap between germline ends came to 18 bases. In DNA form, the CDR3 reads TGTGCCAGCAGCCCCGGTTCCGGGACGGTAAATTCACCCCTCCACTTT. This sequence encodes CASSPGSGTVNSPLHF.

The rearrangement uses TRBV18 and TRBJ2-3, with unresolved D. This CDR3 is 13 amino acids long. V dropped 1 base and J dropped 7 bases, with 9 bases sitting between them. CDR1 KGHSH and CDR2 LQKENI come from the germline V gene. The DNA of the CDR3 is TGTGCCAGCTCACCACTGCCTTCGCATACGCAGTATTTT. Translated: CASSPLPSHTQYF.

The sample holds many counts of this clonotype. The chain has TRBV10-3 and TRBJ2-3; 8 bases are shared with TRBD2. The germline CDR1 and CDR2 sequences are ENHRY and SYGVKD. The junction had 3 bases not matched to a gene; V was cut back by 7 bases and J by 0 bases. This CDR3 has 14 residues. CDR3 sequence reads: CAITGGNSTDTQYF. CDR3 in DNA: TGTGCCATCACGGGAGGGAATAGCACAGATACGCAGTATTTT.

This chain connects TRBV20-1 to TRBJ2-3; 8 nucleotides line up with TRBD2. CDR3 size: 18 residues. V lost 5 bases to trimming and J lost 0 bases; unmatched junction nucleotides: 16. Germline lookup yields CDR1 DFQATT and CDR2 SNEGSKA (reference sequence). The CDR3 sequence: CSAESNLSGSGSTDTQYF. The DNA for the CDR3 is TGCAGTGCTGAATCAAACTTAAGCGGGAGTGGGAGCACAGATACGCAGTATTTT.

A few counts support this clonotype. The rearrangement uses TRBV25-1 and TRBJ2-1; the D call may be TRBD1 or TRBD2 (6 bases each). Looked up from germline, CDR1 is MGHDK and CDR2 is SYGVNS. The CDR3 has 15 residues. The V gene lost 3 bases and the J gene lost 8 bases, with 17 bases spanning the gap. This CDR3 is CASSDWGAPWDEQFF. CDR3 DNA sequence: TGTGCCAGCAGTGATTGGGGGGCACCCTGGGATGAGCAGTTCTTC.